Below, 6 T cell receptor beta chains from the same sample are listed, as sequenced in a study of cytomegalovirus exposure and HLA in healthy donors. Use of 60 Vbeta and 13 Jbeta primers characterized the PCR. The data were produced by immunoSEQ multiplex PCR, yet TCRdb's version contains in-frame clones alone and is incomplete. There are 210,000 or so clones in the sample; approximately 79% occur only once, and 1.5% to 2% lies in the top ten. Sequencing was done on a sample of PBMCs. The receptor set was obtained from a man aged 18 to 29 in good health and CMV-seronegative.

This sequence joins TRBV7-6 and TRBJ2-3; 10 bases line up with TRBD2. This CDR3 has 17 residues. Trimming cost V 5 bases and J 5 bases; bases outside gene matches: 13. CDR1 and CDR2 (germline): SGHVS, FNYEAQ. The CDR3 is CASSLAVGAGGGDTQYF. DNA of the CDR3: TGTGCCAGCAGCCTCGCAGTAGGAGCGGGAGGGGGAGATACGCAGTATTTT.

Regarding this clone: Other DNA sequences in the same sample also yield this CDR3. This sequence joins TRBV5-1 and TRBJ1-5, with 7 bases that match TRBD1. CDR3 length: 13 amino acids. Germline lookup yields CDR1 SGHRS and CDR2 YFSETQ. Trimming at V came to 1 base and at J to 5 bases, leaving 0 bases not matched to a gene. Here the CDR3 reads CASSLTGDQPQHF. DNA for the CDR3: TGCGCCAGCAGCTTGACAGGGGATCAGCCCCAGCATTTT.

The count of this clone is one. This chain connects TRBV4-2 to TRBJ2-2; 7 nucleotides match TRBD2. The CDR3 is 18 amino acids. Looked up from germline, CDR1 is LGHNA and CDR2 is YNFKEQ. J gave up 0 bases and V 4 bases, and 11 bases lay outside the gene matches. The CDR3 spells CASSLTVASGTNTGELFF. DNA for the CDR3: TGTGCCAGCAGCCTTACTGTGGCCAGCGGGACGAACACCGGGGAGCTGTTTTTT.

The chain combines TRBV30 with TRBJ1-2; no clear D. This CDR3 comprises 13 residues. Looked up from germline, CDR1 is GTSNPN and CDR2 is SVGIG (reference sequence). V was trimmed by 3 bases and J by 4 bases, leaving 12 bases between them. In DNA form, the CDR3 reads TGTGCCTGGAGCCCGAAACTCCGCTATGGCTACACCTTC. This translates into CAWSPKLRYGYTF.

The chain's CDR3 is CASGDWGGKLFF. The CDR3 DNA reads as TGTGCCAGCGGAGACTGGGGGGGAAAACTGTTTTTT. V usage is TRBV28 and J usage is TRBJ1-4; a possible D gene is TRBD1 (5 bases). The V end lost 8 bases, the J end lost 10 bases, and 14 bases lay between the germline ends. The CDR3 runs 12 residues. Per germline, CDR1 MDHEN and CDR2 SYDVKM.

The chain is built from TRBV5-6 and TRBJ1-6; TRBD1 matches at 7 bases. This CDR3 has 15 amino acids. Germline lookup yields CDR1 SGHDT and CDR2 YYEEEE. The V gene end was trimmed by 2 bases and the J gene end by 6 bases; junction bases not matched to a gene: 5. CDR3 loop: CASSFRDRLNSPLHF. In DNA, the CDR3 is TGTGCCAGCAGCTTCCGGGACAGACTTAATTCACCCCTCCACTTT.